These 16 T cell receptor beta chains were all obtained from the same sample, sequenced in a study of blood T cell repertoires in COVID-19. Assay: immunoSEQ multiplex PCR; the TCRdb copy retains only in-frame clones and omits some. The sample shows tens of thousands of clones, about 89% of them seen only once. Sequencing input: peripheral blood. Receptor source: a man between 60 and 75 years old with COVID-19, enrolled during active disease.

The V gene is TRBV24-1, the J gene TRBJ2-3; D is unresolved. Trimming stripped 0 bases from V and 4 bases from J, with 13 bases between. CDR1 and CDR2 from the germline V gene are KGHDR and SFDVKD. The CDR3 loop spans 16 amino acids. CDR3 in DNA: TGTGCCACCAGTGATTTGGATAAACCTAGTTCAGATACGCAGTATTTT. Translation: CATSDLDKPSSDTQYF.

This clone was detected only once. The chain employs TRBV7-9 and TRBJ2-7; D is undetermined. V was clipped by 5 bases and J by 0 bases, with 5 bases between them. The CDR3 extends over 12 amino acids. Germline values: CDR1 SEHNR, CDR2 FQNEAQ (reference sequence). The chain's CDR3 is CASSHGSYEQYF. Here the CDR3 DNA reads TGTGCCAGCAGCCACGGCTCCTACGAGCAGTACTTC.

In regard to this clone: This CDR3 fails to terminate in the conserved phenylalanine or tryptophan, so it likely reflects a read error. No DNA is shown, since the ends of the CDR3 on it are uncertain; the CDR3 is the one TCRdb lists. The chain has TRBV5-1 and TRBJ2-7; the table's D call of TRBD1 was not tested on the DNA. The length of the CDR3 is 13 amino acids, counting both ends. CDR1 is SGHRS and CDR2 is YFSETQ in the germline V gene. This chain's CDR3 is CASSLEGTGGISL.

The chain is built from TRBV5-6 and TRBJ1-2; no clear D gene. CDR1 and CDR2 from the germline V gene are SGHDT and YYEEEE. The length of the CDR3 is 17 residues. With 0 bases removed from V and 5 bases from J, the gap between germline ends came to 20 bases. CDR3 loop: CASSLATESTMTYGYTF. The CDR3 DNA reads TGTGCCAGCAGCTTGGCCACGGAGTCTACCATGACGTATGGCTACACCTTC.

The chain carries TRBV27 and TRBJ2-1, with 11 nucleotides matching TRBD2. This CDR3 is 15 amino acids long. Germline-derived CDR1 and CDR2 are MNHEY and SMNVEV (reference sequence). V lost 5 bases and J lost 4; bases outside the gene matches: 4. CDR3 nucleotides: TGTGCCAGCAGTGTAGCGGGAGGGGCATACAATGAGCAGTTCTTC. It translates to CASSVAGGAYNEQFF.

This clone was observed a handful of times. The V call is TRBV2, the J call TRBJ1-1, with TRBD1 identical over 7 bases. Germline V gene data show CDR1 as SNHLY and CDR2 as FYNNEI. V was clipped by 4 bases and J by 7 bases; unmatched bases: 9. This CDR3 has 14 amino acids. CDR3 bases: TGTGCCAGCAGTGGGAGGACAGGAAAAAGTGAAGCTTTCTTT. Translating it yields CASSGRTGKSEAFF. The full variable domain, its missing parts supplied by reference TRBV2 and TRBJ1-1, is EPEVTQTPSHQVTQMGQEVILRCVPISNHLYFYWYRQILGQKVEFLVSFYNNEISEKSEIFDDQFSVERPDGSNFTLKIRSTKLEDSAMYFCASSGRTGKSEAFFGQGTRLTVV.

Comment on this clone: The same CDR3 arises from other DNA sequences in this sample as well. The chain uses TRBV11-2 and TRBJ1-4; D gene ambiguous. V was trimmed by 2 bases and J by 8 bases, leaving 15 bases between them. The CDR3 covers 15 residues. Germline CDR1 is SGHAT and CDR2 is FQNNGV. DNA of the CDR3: TGTGCCAGCAGCTTACGAGGTCGGGGAGGGGAAAAACTGTTTTTT. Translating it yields CASSLRGRGGEKLFF.

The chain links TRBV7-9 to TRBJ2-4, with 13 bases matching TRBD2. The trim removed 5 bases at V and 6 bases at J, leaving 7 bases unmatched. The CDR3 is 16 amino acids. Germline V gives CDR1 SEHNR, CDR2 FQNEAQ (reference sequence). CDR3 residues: CASSLGTSGEPNIQYF. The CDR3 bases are TGTGCCAGCAGCCTAGGGACTAGCGGGGAACCAAACATTCAGTACTTC.

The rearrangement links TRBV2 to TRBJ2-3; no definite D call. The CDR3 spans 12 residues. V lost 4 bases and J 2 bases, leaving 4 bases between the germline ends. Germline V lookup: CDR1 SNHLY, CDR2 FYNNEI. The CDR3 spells CASSASTDTQYF. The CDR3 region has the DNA TGTGCCAGCAGTGCCTCCACAGATACGCAGTATTTT.

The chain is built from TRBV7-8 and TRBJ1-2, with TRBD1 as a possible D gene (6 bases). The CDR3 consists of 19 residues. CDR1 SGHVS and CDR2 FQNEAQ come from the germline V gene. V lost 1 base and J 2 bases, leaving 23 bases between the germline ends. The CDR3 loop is CASSLVRVVQGHRNYGYTF. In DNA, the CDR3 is TGTGCCAGCAGCTTAGTTCGAGTGGTACAGGGACATCGCAACTATGGCTACACCTTC. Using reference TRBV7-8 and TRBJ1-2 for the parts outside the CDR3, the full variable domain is GAGVSQSPRYKVAKRGQDVALRCDPISGHVSLFWYQQALGQGPEFLTYFQNEAQLDKSGLPSDRFFAERPEGSVSTLKIQRTQQEDSAVYLCASSLVRVVQGHRNYGYTFGSGTRLTVV.

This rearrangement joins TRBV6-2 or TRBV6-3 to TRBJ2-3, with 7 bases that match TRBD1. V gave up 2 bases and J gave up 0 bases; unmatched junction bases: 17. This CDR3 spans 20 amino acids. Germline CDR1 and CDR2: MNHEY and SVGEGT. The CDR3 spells CASSYNPRSETGTSTDTQYF. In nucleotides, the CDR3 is TGTGCCAGCAGTTACAACCCTCGGTCGGAGACAGGGACCAGCACAGATACGCAGTATTTT.

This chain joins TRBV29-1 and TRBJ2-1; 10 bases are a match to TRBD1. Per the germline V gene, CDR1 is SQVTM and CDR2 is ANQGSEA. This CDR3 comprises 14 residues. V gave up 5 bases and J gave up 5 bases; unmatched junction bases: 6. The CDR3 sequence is CSVLRDRGDNEQFF. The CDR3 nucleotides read TGCAGCGTTCTAAGGGACAGGGGAGACAATGAGCAGTTCTTC.

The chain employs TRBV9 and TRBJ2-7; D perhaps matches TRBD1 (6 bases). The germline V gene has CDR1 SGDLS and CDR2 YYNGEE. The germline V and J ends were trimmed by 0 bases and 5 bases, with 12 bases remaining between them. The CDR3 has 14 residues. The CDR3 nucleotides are TGTGCCAGCAGCGTAGCTTGGGGGACAAACGAGCAGTACTTC. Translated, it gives CASSVAWGTNEQYF.

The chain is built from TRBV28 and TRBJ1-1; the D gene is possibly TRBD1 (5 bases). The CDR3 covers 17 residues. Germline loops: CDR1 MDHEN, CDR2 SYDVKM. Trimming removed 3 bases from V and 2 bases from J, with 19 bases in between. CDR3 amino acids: CASSLAERAGENTEAFF. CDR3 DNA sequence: TGTGCCAGCAGTTTGGCGGAGAGGGCGGGGGAAAACACTGAAGCTTTCTTT.

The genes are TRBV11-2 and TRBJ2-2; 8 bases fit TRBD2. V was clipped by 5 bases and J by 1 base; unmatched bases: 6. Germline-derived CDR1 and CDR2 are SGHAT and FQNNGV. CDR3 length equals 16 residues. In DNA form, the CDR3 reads TGTGCCAGCAGCCTCCATGGGACTAGGAACACCGGGGAGCTGTTTTTT. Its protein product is CASSLHGTRNTGELFF. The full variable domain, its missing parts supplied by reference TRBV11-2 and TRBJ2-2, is EAGVAQSPRYKIIEKRQSVAFWCNPISGHATLYWYQQILGQGPKLLIQFQNNGVVDDSQLPKDRFSAERLKGVDSTLKIQPAKLEDSAVYLCASSLHGTRNTGELFFGEGSRLTVL.

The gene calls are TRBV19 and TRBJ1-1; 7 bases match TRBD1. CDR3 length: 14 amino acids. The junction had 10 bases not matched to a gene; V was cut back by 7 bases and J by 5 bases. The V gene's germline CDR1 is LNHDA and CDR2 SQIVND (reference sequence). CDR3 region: CASTRTGLGTEAFF. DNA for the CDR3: TGTGCCAGTACCAGGACAGGCCTCGGGACTGAAGCTTTCTTT.